The sequence of this T cell receptor beta chain was determined in a study of blood T cell repertoires in COVID-19. Turning to the study itself: There were acute and convalescent COVID-19 samples, and they came from the United States, Italy and Spain. In each case, the material was cDNA or gDNA derived from T cells, B-cell-depleted T cells, or PBMCs.

How the authors handled the data: The authors estimated nucleated cell counts from reference gene primer amplification. Using immunoSEQ multiplex PCR, the repertoire was profiled, and TCRdb retains in-frame clones only, with some absent. The D gene and trimming were derived from the DNA, and the V and J assignments and clone size from that table. Found here are more than 150,000 clones, about 87% of them singletons; the top ten hold less than 3.5%. The CDR3 length is 13 residues. With 1 base clipped from V and 6 bases from J, the junction kept 2 bases outside the gene matches. The chain has TRBV12-3 or TRBV12-4 and TRBJ1-1; TRBD1 aligns across 7 bases. This receptor was obtained from a man aged 40-50 years with active or convalescent COVID-19. The sample was peripheral blood. DNA for the CDR3: TGTGCCAGCAGTTTAGAGGGACAGTCTGAAGCTTTCTTT. Protein sequence: CASSLEGQSEAFF.